These T cell receptor beta chains were read from a single sample in a study of metastatic and nonmetastatic thyroid tumors. TCRdb redid the clone calls on the PCR reads using MiXCR. The sample lists tens of thousands of clones, about 12% occurring once. Specimen: blood. Receptor source: a female donor with papillary thyroid cancer or a benign thyroid nodule (not recorded which). Some clones in this sample may be carry-over from other donors' samples. The CDR3 runs from the conserved cysteine through the conserved F or W. D genes are given only for firm matches. Expanded clones get a size class; other rows say once, few or many, or leave the size out.

j_gene: TRBJ2-3
abundance: many
v_gene: TRBV20-1
d_gene: TRBD2
CDR3nt: TGCAGTGCCACCGGACTAGCGGGAGGGTCTCGCACAGATACGCAGTATTTT
CDR3aa: CSATGLAGGSRTDTQYF

j_gene: TRBJ1-1
abundance: NA
v_gene: TRBV15
d_gene: TRBD1
CDR3nt: TGTGCCACCAGCAAAAGGACAGGGCCTGAAGCTTTCTTT
CDR3aa: CATSKRTGPEAFF

j_gene: TRBJ2-7
abundance: many
v_gene: TRBV20-1
d_gene: NA
CDR3nt: TGCAGTGCTTCGAGGTCCTCCAGGTCCTACGAGCAGTACTTC
CDR3aa: CSASRSSRSYEQYF

j_gene: TRBJ2-3
abundance: many
v_gene: TRBV3-1
d_gene: TRBD2
CDR3nt: TGTGCCAGCAGCCAAGGAAGCGGGAGCTCAGATACGCAGTATTTT
CDR3aa: CASSQGSGSSDTQYF

j_gene: TRBJ2-3
abundance: many
v_gene: TRBV27
d_gene: TRBD2
CDR3nt: TGTGCCAGCAGTCGGATGGGACTAGCGGGATCGAATACGCAGTATTTT
CDR3aa: CASSRMGLAGSNTQYF

j_gene: TRBJ2-1
abundance: many
v_gene: TRBV20-1
d_gene: NA
CDR3nt: TGCAGTGCTAGTCAGCTGGGCGGGGCGGTCGAGCAGTTCTTC
CDR3aa: CSASQLGGAVEQFF

j_gene: TRBJ2-3
abundance: many
v_gene: TRBV9
d_gene: TRBD1
CDR3nt: TGTGCCAGCAGCCCGGACAGGGGGCCGGGAGATACGCAGTATTTT
CDR3aa: CASSPDRGPGDTQYF

j_gene: TRBJ2-1
abundance: many
v_gene: TRBV25-1
d_gene: NA
CDR3nt: TGTGCCAGCAGTGACCACTCAGGGGTGGCTGAGCAGTTCTTC
CDR3aa: CASSDHSGVAEQFF

j_gene: TRBJ2-2
abundance: many
v_gene: TRBV27
d_gene: TRBD1
CDR3nt: TGTGCCAGCAGTTTTGGCCCGGACAGGGCCGGGGAGCTGTTTTTT
CDR3aa: CASSFGPDRAGELFF

j_gene: TRBJ1-2
abundance: many
v_gene: TRBV6-1
d_gene: TRBD1
CDR3nt: TGTGCCAGCAGTGAAGAAGACAGGGCCCCCTATGGCTACACCTTC
CDR3aa: CASSEEDRAPYGYTF

j_gene: TRBJ1-2
abundance: NA
v_gene: TRBV6-5
d_gene: TRBD1
CDR3nt: TGTGCCAGCAGTCACCGGGACAGTGACCCTAACTATGGCTACACCTTC
CDR3aa: CASSHRDSDPNYGYTF

j_gene: TRBJ1-3
abundance: many
v_gene: TRBV29-1
d_gene: NA
CDR3nt: TGCAGCGTCAGCAGCGGTGGAAACACCATATATTTT
CDR3aa: CSVSSGGNTIYF

j_gene: TRBJ2-2
abundance: NA
v_gene: TRBV2
d_gene: TRBD2
CDR3nt: TGTGCCAGCAGTGGGCCCTGGTTCCCAGCGGGATCGATCACCGGTGAGCTGTTTTTT
CDR3aa: CASSGPWFPAGSITGELFF

j_gene: TRBJ2-1
abundance: many
v_gene: TRBV4-2
d_gene: NA
CDR3nt: TGTGCCAGCAGCCAAGATGCGAGGTCCTACAATGAGCAGTTCTTC
CDR3aa: CASSQDARSYNEQFF

j_gene: TRBJ1-2
abundance: many
v_gene: TRBV12-3/TRBV12-4
d_gene: TRBD1
CDR3nt: TGTGCCAGCAGCCTCACCCGGGACAGTCCTAGGGGCTACACCTTC
CDR3aa: CASSLTRDSPRGYTF

j_gene: TRBJ1-1
abundance: many
v_gene: TRBV9
d_gene: NA
CDR3nt: TGTGCCAGCAGCGTAACGGGGGCGGACACTGAAGCTTTCTTT
CDR3aa: CASSVTGADTEAFF

j_gene: TRBJ2-7
abundance: few
v_gene: TRBV6-9
d_gene: TRBD2
CDR3nt: TGTGCCAGAAGTTACCGACTAGCGGGAGACTACGAGCAGTACTTC
CDR3aa: CARSYRLAGDYEQYF

j_gene: TRBJ2-7
abundance: NA
v_gene: TRBV28
d_gene: NA
CDR3nt: TGTGCCAGCAGCACCCCGGGGAAGTGGGAGTACTTC
CDR3aa: CASSTPGKWEYF

j_gene: TRBJ2-1
abundance: many
v_gene: TRBV7-8
d_gene: TRBD2
CDR3nt: TGTGCCAGCAGCTTTTCAGGAGCGGGAGGGCCCGGTGAGCAGTTCTTC
CDR3aa: CASSFSGAGGPGEQFF

j_gene: TRBJ2-7
abundance: many
v_gene: TRBV2
d_gene: NA
CDR3nt: TGTGCCAGCAGTGAACAGAGTATTCTGGGCGAGCAGTACTTC
CDR3aa: CASSEQSILGEQYF

j_gene: TRBJ1-5
abundance: many
v_gene: TRBV7-3
d_gene: NA
CDR3nt: TGTGCCATCTGGGAGGCAGGCAATCAGCCCCAGCATTTT
CDR3aa: CAIWEAGNQPQHF

j_gene: TRBJ2-1
abundance: many
v_gene: TRBV24-1
d_gene: NA
CDR3nt: TGTGCCACCAGTGAATTGCGGGGCTCCTACAATGAGCAGTTCTTC
CDR3aa: CATSELRGSYNEQFF

j_gene: TRBJ2-5
abundance: many
v_gene: TRBV6-1
d_gene: NA
CDR3nt: TGTGCCAGCGGGGACAGGGCTGCTAGCGGGAGAGTGGTACAGTACTTC
CDR3aa: CASGDRAASGRVVQYF

j_gene: TRBJ2-7
abundance: many
v_gene: TRBV9
d_gene: NA
CDR3nt: TGTGCCAGCAGCGTTCGTGGAGGGTTCGGGCGGAACGAGCAGTACTTC
CDR3aa: CASSVRGGFGRNEQYF

j_gene: TRBJ2-3
abundance: many
v_gene: TRBV19
d_gene: NA
CDR3nt: TGTGCCAGTAGTCCCGGTCAAAGCACAGATACGCAGTATTTT
CDR3aa: CASSPGQSTDTQYF

j_gene: TRBJ2-2
abundance: many
v_gene: TRBV5-6
d_gene: NA
CDR3nt: TGTGCCAGCAGTACAGCTTCGAACACCGGGGAGCTGTTTTTT
CDR3aa: CASSTASNTGELFF

j_gene: TRBJ2-3
abundance: NA
v_gene: TRBV11-2
d_gene: TRBD2
CDR3nt: TGTGCCAGCAGCTTAACTAGCGTGAGTAGCGTTGGGGATACGCAGTATTTT
CDR3aa: CASSLTSVSSVGDTQYF

j_gene: TRBJ1-6
abundance: many
v_gene: TRBV5-8
d_gene: NA
CDR3nt: TGTGCCAGCACCCCGGAGGAGCCTAATTCACCCCTCCACTTT
CDR3aa: CASTPEEPNSPLHF

j_gene: TRBJ2-7
abundance: NA
v_gene: TRBV20-1
d_gene: TRBD1
CDR3nt: TGCAGTGCTAGAGATGTACAACGGACAGGCGACGAGCAGTACTTC
CDR3aa: CSARDVQRTGDEQYF

j_gene: TRBJ1-1
abundance: many
v_gene: TRBV5-5
d_gene: NA
CDR3nt: TGTGCCAGCAGCTCACCGCGGGGACCCAACACTGAAGCTTTCTTT
CDR3aa: CASSSPRGPNTEAFF

j_gene: TRBJ2-3
abundance: many
v_gene: TRBV4-2
d_gene: TRBD2
CDR3nt: TGTGCCAGCAGCACCCTAGAGGTCGTAGCGGGAGTGACAGATACGCAGTATTTT
CDR3aa: CASSTLEVVAGVTDTQYF

j_gene: TRBJ1-2
abundance: many
v_gene: TRBV6-1
d_gene: NA
CDR3nt: TGTGCCAGCAGCATTTGGGGGGGGAACTATGGCTACACCTTC
CDR3aa: CASSIWGGNYGYTF

j_gene: TRBJ2-1
abundance: many
v_gene: TRBV7-8
d_gene: NA
CDR3nt: TGTGCCAGCAGCGCTCCAGGGACCGAGAACAATGAGCAGTTCTTC
CDR3aa: CASSAPGTENNEQFF

j_gene: TRBJ2-5
abundance: many
v_gene: TRBV5-1
d_gene: NA
CDR3nt: TGCGCCAGCAGCTTGGGAATCAGACAAGAGACCCAGTACTTC
CDR3aa: CASSLGIRQETQYF

j_gene: TRBJ1-2
abundance: NA
v_gene: TRBV30
d_gene: NA
CDR3nt: TGTGCCTGGAGTGGTTGGGGAGAGGACCTATATGGCTACACCTTC
CDR3aa: CAWSGWGEDLYGYTF